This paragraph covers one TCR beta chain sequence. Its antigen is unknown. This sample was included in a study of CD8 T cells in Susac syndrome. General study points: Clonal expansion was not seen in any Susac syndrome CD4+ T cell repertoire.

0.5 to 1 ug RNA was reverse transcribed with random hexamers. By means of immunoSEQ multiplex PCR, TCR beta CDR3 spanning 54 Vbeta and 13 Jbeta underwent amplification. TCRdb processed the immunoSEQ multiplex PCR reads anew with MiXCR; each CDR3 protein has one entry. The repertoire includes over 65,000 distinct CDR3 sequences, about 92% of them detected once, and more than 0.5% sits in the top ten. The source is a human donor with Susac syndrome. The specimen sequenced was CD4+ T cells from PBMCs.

For the CDR3, the DNA is TGCAGCGTTGATGGCGGGAGGGCCCCCTACTACAATGAGCAGTTCTTC. This translates into CSVDGGRAPYYNEQFF. The J gene is TRBJ2-1, the V gene TRBV29-1; 9 bases are shared with TRBD2. The CDR3 is made up of 16 amino acids. The germline gives CDR1 SQVTM, CDR2 ANQGSEA. V was pared by 3 bases and J by 3 bases, with 9 bases of the junction left unmatched.